This T cell receptor beta chain originates from a study of regulatory T cells in long-lasting Graves disease. The ends were cut back, 10 bases at V and 8 bases at J, with 14 bases in the middle. This CDR3 contains 11 residues. Arm-PCR of CDR3 regions and iRepertoire HTBI primers were the basis on which TCR beta libraries were built. TCRdb analysed the multiplex PCR reads with MiXCR anew, one entry per CDR3 protein. The table has 250,000 to 300,000 distinct CDR3 sequences, 15% to 20% seen once. The time point is: newly diagnosed GD, antithyroid drugs for less than 3 months. The TCR library was made from RNA extracted from PBMCs. This clonotype turned up a few times. One base away lies a much larger clone, so this may be a sequencing read error. This same sample was also taken into another study, of T cells in Graves' hyperthyroidism and ophthalmopathy.

This TCR was sampled from a woman in her 30s with Graves disease. The genes are TRBV12-3 or TRBV12-4 and TRBJ1-1, with D uncertain. The source was peripheral blood mononuclear cells (PBMCs), collected at new diagnosis, from a patient treated with antithyroid drugs. This CDR3 reads CANWEGDEAFF. CDR3 coding DNA: TGTGCCAATTGGGAAGGAGACGAAGCTTTCTTT.